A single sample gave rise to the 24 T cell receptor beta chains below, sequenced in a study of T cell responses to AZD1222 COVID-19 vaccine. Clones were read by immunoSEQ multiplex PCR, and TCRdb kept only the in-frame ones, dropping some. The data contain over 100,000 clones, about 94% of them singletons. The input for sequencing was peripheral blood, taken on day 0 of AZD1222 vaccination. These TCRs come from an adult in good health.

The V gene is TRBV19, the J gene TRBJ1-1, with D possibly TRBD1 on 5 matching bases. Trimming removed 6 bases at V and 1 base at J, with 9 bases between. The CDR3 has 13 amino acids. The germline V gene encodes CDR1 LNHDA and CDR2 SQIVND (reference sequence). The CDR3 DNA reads TGTGCCAGTAGCTCACAGGAGAACACTGAAGCTTTCTTT. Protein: CASSSQENTEAFF. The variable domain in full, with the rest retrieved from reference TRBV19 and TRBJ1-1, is DGGITQSPKYLFRKEGQNVTLSCEQNLNHDAMYWYRQDPGQGLRLIYYSQIVNDFQKGDIAEGYSVSREKKESFPLTVTSAQKNPTAFYLCASSSQENTEAFFGQGTRLTVV.

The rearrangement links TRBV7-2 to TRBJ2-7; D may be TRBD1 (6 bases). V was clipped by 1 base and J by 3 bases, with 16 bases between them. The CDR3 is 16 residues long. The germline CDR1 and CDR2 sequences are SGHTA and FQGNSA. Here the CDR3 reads CASSLDHRVGNYEQYF. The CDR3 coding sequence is TGTGCCAGCAGCTTAGACCACAGGGTCGGGAACTACGAGCAGTACTTC.

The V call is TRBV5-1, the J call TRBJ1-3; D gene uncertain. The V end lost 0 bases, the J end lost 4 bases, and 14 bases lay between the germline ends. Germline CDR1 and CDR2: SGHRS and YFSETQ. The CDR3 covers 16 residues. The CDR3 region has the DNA TGCGCCAGCAGCTTGGTCGGCTCAGTGGGAGGAAACACCATATATTTT. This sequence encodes CASSLVGSVGGNTIYF.

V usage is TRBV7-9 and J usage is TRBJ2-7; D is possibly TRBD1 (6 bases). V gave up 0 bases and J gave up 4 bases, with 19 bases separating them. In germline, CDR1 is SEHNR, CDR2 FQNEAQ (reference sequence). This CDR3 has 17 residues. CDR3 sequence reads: CASSLAGRGRGTYEQYF. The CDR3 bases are TGTGCCAGCAGCTTAGCTGGTCGGGGCAGGGGAACGTACGAGCAGTACTTC.

For the CDR3, the DNA is TGTGCCAGCAGCTTACGGCTAGCGGAGTACACCGGGGAGCTGTTTTTT. Protein product: CASSLRLAEYTGELFF. This chain connects TRBV11-2 to TRBJ2-2; 7 bases are shared with TRBD2. J was trimmed by 3 bases and V by 2 bases; bases with no gene match: 6. The CDR3 length is 16 residues. Germline CDR1 SGHAT, CDR2 FQNNGV.

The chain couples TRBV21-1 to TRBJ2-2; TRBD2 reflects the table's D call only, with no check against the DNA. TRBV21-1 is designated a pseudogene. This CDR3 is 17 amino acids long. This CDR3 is CASSKFPGTSYTGELFF. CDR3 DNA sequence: TGTGCCAGCAGCAAATTTCCCGGGACTAGCTATACCGGGGAGCTGTTTTTT.

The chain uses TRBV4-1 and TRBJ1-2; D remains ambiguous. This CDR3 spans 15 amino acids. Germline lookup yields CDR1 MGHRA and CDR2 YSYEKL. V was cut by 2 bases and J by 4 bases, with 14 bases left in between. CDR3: CASSQSSGVGYGYTF. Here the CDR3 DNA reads TGCGCCAGCAGCCAATCCTCCGGGGTGGGCTATGGCTACACCTTC.

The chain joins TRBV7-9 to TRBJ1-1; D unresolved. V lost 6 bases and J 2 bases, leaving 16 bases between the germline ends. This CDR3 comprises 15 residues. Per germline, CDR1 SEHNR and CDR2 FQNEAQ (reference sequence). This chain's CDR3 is CASSPHQPLNTEAFF. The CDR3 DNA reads TGTGCCAGCAGTCCTCACCAACCTCTAAACACTGAAGCTTTCTTT.

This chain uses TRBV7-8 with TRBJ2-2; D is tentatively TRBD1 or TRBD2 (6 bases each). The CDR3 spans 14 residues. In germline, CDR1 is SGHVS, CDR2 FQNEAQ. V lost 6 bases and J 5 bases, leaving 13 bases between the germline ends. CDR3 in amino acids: CASRLTGATGELFF. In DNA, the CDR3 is TGTGCCAGCAGGTTAACGGGGGCAACCGGGGAGCTGTTTTTT.

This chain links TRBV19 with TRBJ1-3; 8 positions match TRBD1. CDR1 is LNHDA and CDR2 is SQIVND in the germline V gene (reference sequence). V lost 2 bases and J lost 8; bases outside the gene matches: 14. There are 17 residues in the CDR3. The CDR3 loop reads CASSITIVPGGEYTIYF. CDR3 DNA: TGTGCCAGTAGTATAACCATCGTACCAGGGGGCGAGTACACCATATATTTT.

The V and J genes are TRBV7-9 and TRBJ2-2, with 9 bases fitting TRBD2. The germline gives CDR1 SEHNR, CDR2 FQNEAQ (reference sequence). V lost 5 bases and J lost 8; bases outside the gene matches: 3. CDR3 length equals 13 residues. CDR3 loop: CASSGAGGGELFF. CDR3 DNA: TGTGCCAGCAGCGGAGCGGGAGGTGGGGAGCTGTTTTTT.

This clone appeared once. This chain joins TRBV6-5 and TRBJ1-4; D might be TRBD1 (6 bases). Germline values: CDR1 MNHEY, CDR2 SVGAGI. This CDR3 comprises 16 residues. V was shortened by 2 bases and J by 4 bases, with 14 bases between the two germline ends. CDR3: CASSYNRDTHNEKLFF. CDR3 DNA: TGTGCCAGCAGTTACAATCGGGACACTCATAATGAAAAACTGTTTTTT.

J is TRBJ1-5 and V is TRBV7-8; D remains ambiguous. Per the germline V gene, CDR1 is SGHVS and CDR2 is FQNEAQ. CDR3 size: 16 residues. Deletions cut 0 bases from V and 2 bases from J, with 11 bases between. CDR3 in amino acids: CASSLARDTGNQPQHF. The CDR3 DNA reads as TGTGCCAGCAGCTTAGCCCGTGACACTGGCAATCAGCCCCAGCATTTT.

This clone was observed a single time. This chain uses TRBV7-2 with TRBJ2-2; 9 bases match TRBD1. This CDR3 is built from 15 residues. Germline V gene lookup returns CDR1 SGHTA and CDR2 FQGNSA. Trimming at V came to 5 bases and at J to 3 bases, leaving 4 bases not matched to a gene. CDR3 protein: CASSPQGADTGELFF. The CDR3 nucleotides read TGTGCCAGCAGCCCACAGGGGGCCGACACCGGGGAGCTGTTTTTT.

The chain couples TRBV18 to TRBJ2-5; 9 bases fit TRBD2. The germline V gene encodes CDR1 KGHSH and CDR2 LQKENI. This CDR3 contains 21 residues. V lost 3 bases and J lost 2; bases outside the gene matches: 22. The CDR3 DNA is TGTGCCAGCTCACCTCTTGGTCTCGGTGCGGGAGGGCCCGGGAGACAAGAGACCCAGTACTTC. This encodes CASSPLGLGAGGPGRQETQYF.

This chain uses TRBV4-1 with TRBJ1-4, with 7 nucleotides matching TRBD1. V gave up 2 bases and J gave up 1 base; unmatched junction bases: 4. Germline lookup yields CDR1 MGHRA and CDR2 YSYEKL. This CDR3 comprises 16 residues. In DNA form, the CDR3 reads TGCGCCAGCAGCCAACCTCGACAGGGAACTAATGAAAAACTGTTTTTT. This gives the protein CASSQPRQGTNEKLFF.

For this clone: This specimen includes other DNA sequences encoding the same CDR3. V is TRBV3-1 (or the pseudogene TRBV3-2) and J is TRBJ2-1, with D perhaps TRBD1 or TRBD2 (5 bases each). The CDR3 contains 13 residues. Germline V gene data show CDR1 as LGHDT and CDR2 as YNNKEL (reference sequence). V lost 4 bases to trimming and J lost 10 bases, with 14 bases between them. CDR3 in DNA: TGTGCCAGCAGCCGGGAACCGGGGCACGAGCAGTTCTTC. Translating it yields CASSREPGHEQFF.

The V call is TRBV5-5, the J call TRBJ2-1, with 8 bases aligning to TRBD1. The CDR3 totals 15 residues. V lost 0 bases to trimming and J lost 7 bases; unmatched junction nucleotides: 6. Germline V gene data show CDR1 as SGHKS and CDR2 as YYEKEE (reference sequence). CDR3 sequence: CASSLVTGGVNEQFF. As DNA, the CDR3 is TGTGCCAGCAGCTTGGTCACAGGGGGTGTTAATGAGCAGTTCTTC. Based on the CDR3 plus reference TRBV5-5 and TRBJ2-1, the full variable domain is DAGVTQSPTHLIKTRGQQVTLRCSPISGHKSVSWYQQVLGQGPQFIFQYYEKEERGRGNFPDRFSARQFPNYSSELNVNALLLGDSALYLCASSLVTGGVNEQFFGPGTRLTVL.

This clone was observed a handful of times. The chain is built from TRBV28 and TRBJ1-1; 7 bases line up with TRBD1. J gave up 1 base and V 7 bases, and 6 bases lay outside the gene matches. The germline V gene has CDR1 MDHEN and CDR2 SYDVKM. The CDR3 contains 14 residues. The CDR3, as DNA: TGTGCCAGCAAAAACAGGGGACGGAACACTGAAGCTTTCTTT. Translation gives CASKNRGRNTEAFF.

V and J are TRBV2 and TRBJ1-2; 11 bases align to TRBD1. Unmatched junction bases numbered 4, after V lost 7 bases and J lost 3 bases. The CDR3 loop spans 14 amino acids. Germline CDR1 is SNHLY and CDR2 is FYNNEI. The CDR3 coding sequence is TGTGCCAGCACCGAGGACAGGGGGCACTATGGCTACACCTTC. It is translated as CASTEDRGHYGYTF.

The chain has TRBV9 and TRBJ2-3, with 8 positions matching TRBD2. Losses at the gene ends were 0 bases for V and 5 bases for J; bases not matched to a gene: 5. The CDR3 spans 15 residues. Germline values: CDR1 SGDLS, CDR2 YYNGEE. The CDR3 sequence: CASSVAGGLLDTQYF. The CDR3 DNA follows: TGTGCCAGCAGCGTAGCGGGGGGGCTCCTAGATACGCAGTATTTT.

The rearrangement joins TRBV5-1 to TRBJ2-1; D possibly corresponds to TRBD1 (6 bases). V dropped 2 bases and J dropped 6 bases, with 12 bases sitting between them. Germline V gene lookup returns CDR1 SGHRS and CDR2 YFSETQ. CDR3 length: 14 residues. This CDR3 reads CASSFSGDLNEQFF. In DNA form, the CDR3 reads TGCGCCAGCAGCTTTTCAGGGGACCTCAATGAGCAGTTCTTC.

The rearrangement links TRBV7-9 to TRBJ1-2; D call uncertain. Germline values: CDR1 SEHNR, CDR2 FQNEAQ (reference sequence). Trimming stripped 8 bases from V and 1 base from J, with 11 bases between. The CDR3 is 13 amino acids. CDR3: CASVPALNYGYTF. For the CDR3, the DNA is TGTGCCAGCGTGCCCGCACTTAACTATGGCTACACCTTC.

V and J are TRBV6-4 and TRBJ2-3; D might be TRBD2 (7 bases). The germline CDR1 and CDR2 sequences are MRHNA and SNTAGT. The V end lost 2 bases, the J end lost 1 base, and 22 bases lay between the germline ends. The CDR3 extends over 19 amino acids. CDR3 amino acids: CASSDQYCDLGGRTDTQYF. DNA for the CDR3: TGTGCCAGCAGTGACCAGTACTGTGATCTCGGGGGGCGCACAGATACGCAGTATTTT.